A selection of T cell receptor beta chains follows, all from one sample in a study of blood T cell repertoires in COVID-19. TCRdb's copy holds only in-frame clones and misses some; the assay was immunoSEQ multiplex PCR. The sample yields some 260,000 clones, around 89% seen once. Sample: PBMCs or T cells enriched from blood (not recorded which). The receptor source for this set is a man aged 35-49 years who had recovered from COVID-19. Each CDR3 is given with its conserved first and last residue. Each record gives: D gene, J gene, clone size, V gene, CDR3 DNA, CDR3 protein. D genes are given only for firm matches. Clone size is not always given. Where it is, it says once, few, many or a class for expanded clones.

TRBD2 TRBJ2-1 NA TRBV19 TGTGCCAGTAGTGCCCACGTAGCGGGAGGGCCGGAGGAGCAGTTCTTC CASSAHVAGGPEEQFF
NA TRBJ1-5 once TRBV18 TGTGCCAGCTCAAAGAATTCAGGCAATCAGCCCCAGCATTTT CASSKNSGNQPQHF
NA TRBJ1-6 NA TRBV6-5 TGTGCCAGCAGTTACTCTGCAGTGGATAATTCACCCCTCCACTTT CASSYSAVDNSPLHF
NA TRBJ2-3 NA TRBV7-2 TGTGCCAGCAGCCTAACAGATACGCAGTATTTT CASSLTDTQYF
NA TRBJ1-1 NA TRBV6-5 TGTGCCAGCAGTTACCGTCTTACAGATACTGAAGCTTTCTTT CASSYRLTDTEAFF
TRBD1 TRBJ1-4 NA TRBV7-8 TGTGCCAGCAGCTTAGCGGGGGGACAGCAGGGGGAAAGTGGAAAACTGTTTTTT CASSLAGGQQGESGKLFF
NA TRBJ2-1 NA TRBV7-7 TGTGCCAGCAGCCCACACAGGGCTGATGAGAATGAGCAGTTCTTC CASSPHRADENEQFF
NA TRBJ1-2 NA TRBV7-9 TGTGCCAGCACTAGGGGGGGCTCCTATGGCTACACCTTC CASTRGGSYGYTF
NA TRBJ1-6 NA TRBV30 TGTGCCTGGAGTTTCTCAGGGGTACTGGTGTCACCCCTCCACTTT CAWSFSGVLVSPLHF
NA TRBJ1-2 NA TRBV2 TGTGCCAGCAGTACAGGGTCGGCCCTTAGTGACTATGGCTACACCTTC CASSTGSALSDYGYTF
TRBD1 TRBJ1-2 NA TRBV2 TGTGCCAGCAGTGAAGCGCACAGGGGGCCCTATGGCTACACCTTC CASSEAHRGPYGYTF
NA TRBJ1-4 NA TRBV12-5 TGTGCTAGTGGTTTGGCAAGGGGGGGAGGAGAAGAAAAACTGTTTTTT CASGLARGGGEEKLFF
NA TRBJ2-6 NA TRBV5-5 TGTGCCAGCATCCCCGTCTTGAGCTCTGGGGCCAACGTCCTGACTTTC CASIPVLSSGANVLTF
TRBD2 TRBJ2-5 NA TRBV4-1 TGCGCCAGCAGCCAAGATCCTAGCGGGGCCATCCAAGAGACCCAGTACTTC CASSQDPSGAIQETQYF
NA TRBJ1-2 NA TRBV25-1 TGTGCCAGCAGTGAAACAGGAACCTATGGCTACACCTTC CASSETGTYGYTF
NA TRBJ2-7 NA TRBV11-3 TGTGCCAGCAGCTTAGGGGCGGGAAGCTCCTACGAGCAGTACTTC CASSLGAGSSYEQYF
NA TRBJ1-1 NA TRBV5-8 TGTGCCAGCAGCTTGGCCGACAGATTGAACACTGAAGCTTTCTTT CASSLADRLNTEAFF
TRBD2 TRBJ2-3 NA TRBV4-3 TGCGCCAGCAGCCAGGGACTAGCGGGAGAGGTTACGCAGTATTTT CASSQGLAGEVTQYF
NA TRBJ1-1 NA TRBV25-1 TGTGCCAGCAGTGACGGGGTCGACACTGAAGCTTTCTTT CASSDGVDTEAFF
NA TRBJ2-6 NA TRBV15 TGTGCCACCAGCAGCTCACAGATATCTGGGGCCAACGTCCTGACTTTC CATSSSQISGANVLTF
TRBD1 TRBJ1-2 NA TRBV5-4 TGTGCCAGCAGCTTGGGACAGGGGGCTAACTATGGCTACACCTTC CASSLGQGANYGYTF
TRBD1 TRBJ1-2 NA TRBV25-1 TGTGCCAGCAGTAAGGACAGGGACTATGGCTACACCTTC CASSKDRDYGYTF
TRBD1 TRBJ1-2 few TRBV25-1 TGTGCCAGCAGGGGGACAGGGGCTAACTATGGCTACACCTTC CASRGTGANYGYTF
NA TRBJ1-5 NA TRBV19 TGTGCCAGTAGTATTCGACATACCGATCAGCCCCAGCATTTT CASSIRHTDQPQHF
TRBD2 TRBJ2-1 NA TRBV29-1 TGCAGCGTTGACCCCCCTATAGGGCGGGAGGGCTACAATGAGCAGTTCTTC CSVDPPIGREGYNEQFF
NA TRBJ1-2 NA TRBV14 TGTGCCAGCAGCCGCCCCAGTTCGGACAGTAATGGCTACACCTTC CASSRPSSDSNGYTF
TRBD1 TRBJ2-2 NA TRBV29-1 TGCAGCGGAGGGGTGACAGGGATCACCGGGGAGCTGTTTTTT CSGGVTGITGELFF
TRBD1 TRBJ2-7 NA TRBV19 TGTGCCAGTAAGGTGGGACAGGGATTCGGGGCCGAGCAGTACTTC CASKVGQGFGAEQYF
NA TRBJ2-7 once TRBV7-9 TGTGCCAGCAGCCCGCTTCAGGACACCGGCTACGAGCAGTACTTC CASSPLQDTGYEQYF
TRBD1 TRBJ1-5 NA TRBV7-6 TGTGCCAGCAGCCAGGACAGGGGTCAGCCCCAGCATTTT CASSQDRGQPQHF
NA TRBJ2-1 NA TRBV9 TGTGCCAGCAGCGTAGACAGGAACGGTCTTGAGCAGTTCTTC CASSVDRNGLEQFF
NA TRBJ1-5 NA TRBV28 TGTGCCAGCAGTCCGCTTTTGGGGGGAAATCAGCCCCAGCATTTT CASSPLLGGNQPQHF
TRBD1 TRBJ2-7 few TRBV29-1 TGCAGCGTTGCGGACAGGGGGTCGATTGAGCAGTACTTC CSVADRGSIEQYF
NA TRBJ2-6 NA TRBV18 TGTGCCAGCTCACCACCCTCCTCGGGGGCCAACGTCCTGACTTTC CASSPPSSGANVLTF
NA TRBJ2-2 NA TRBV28 TGTGCCAGCACAGCTCTAACCGGAGCCGGGGAGCTGTTTTTT CASTALTGAGELFF
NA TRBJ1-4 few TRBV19 TGTGCCAGTAGTATACCCGGAGCCGATGAAAAACTGTTTTTT CASSIPGADEKLFF
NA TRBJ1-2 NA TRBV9 TGTGCCAGCCGACGAGACTCCTATGGCTACACCTTC CASRRDSYGYTF
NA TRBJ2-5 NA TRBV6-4 TGTGCCAGCAGTGACGCGCAGGGAGAGACCCAGTACTTC CASSDAQGETQYF
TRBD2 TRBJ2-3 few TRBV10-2 TGCGCCAGCACCGACCCAGGTAGCGGGAGAGATACGCAGTATTTT CASTDPGSGRDTQYF
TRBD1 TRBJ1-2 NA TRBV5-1 TGCGCCAGCACCCCCGACAGGGCTAATGACGGCTACACCTTC CASTPDRANDGYTF
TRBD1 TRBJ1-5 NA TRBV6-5 TGTGCCAGCAGTTACTCGGGCAGGGGGGCTCATCAGCCCCAGCATTTT CASSYSGRGAHQPQHF
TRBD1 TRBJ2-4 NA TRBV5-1 TGCGCCAGCACCCCCGGACAGGGTGTCAAAAACATTCAGTACTTC CASTPGQGVKNIQYF
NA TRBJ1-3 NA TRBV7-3 TGTGCCAGCAGCTTAACTCCAGGTAGCTCTGGAAACACCATATATTTT CASSLTPGSSGNTIYF
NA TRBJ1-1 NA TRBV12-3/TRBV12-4 TGTGCCAGCAGTTTGTTTAGTTTCACTGAAGCTTTCTTT CASSLFSFTEAFF
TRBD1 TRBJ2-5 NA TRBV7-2 TGTGCCAGCAGCCTACAGGGGGGAATGGAGACCCAGTACTTC CASSLQGGMETQYF